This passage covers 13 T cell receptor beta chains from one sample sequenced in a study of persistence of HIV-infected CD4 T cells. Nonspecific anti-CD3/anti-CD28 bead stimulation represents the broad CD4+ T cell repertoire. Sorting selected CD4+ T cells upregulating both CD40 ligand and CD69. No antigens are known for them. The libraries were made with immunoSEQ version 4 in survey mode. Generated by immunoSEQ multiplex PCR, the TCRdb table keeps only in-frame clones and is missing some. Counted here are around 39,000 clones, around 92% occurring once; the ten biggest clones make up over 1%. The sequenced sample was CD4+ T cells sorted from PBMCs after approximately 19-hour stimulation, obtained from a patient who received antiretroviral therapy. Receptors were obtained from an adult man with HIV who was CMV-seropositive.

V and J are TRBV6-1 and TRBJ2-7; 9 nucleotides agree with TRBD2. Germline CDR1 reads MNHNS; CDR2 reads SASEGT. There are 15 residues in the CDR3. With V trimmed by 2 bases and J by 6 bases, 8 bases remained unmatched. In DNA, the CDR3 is TGTGCCAGCAGTGAATCTTACCTAGCGGGGACCGAGCAGTACTTC. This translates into CASSESYLAGTEQYF.

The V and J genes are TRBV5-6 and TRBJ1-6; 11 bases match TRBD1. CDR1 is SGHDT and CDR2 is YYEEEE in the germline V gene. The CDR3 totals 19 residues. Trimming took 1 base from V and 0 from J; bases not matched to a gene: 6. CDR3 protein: CASSLIPGQGGSYNSPLHF. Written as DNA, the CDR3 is TGTGCCAGCAGCTTGATACCGGGACAGGGGGGCTCCTATAATTCACCCCTCCACTTT.

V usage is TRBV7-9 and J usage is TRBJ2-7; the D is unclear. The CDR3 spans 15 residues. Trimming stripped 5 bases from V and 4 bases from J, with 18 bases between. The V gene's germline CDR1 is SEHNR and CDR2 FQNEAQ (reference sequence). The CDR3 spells CASSQEGFSVYEQYF. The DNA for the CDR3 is TGTGCCAGCAGCCAGGAAGGGTTCTCCGTTTACGAGCAGTACTTC.

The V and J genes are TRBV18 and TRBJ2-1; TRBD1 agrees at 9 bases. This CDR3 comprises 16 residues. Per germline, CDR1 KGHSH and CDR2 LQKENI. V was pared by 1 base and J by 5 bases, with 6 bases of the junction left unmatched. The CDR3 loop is CASSPLGQGGHNEQFF. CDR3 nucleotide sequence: TGTGCCAGCTCACCACTGGGACAGGGTGGGCACAATGAGCAGTTCTTC.

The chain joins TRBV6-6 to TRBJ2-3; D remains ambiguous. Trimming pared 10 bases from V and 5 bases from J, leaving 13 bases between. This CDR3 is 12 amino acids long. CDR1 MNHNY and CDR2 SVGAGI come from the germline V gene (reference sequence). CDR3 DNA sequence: TGTGCCACCCAAGCACCAGGAGATACGCAGTATTTT. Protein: CATQAPGDTQYF.

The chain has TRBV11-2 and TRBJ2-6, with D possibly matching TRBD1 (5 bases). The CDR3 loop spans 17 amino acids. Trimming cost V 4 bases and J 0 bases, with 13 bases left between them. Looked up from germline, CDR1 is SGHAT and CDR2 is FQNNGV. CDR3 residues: CASSSRGQGSGANVLTF. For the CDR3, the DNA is TGTGCCAGCAGCTCCCGAGGACAAGGCTCTGGGGCCAACGTCCTGACTTTC. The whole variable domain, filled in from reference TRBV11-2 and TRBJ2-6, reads EAGVAQSPRYKIIEKRQSVAFWCNPISGHATLYWYQQILGQGPKLLIQFQNNGVVDDSQLPKDRFSAERLKGVDSTLKIQPAKLEDSAVYLCASSSRGQGSGANVLTFGAGSRLTVL.

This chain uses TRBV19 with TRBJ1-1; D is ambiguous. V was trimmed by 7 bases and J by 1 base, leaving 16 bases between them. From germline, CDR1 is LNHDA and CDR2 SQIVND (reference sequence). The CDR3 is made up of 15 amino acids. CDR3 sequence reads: CASTPRGIRNTEAFF. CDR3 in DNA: TGTGCCAGTACCCCGCGTGGGATTCGGAACACTGAAGCTTTCTTT.

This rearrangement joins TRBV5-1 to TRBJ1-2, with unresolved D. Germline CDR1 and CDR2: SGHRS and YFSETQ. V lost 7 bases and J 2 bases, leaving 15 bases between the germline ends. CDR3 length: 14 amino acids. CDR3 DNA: TGCGCCAGCTCTACTCAGACGAGCAACTATGGCTACACCTTC. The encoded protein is CASSTQTSNYGYTF.

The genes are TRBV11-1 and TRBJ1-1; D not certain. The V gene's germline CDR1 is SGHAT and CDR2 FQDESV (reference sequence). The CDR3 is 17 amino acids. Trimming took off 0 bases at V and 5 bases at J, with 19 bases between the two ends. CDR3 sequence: CASSLAKELSGRTEAFF. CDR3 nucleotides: TGTGCCAGCAGCTTAGCGAAGGAGCTCAGCGGGAGGACTGAAGCTTTCTTT.

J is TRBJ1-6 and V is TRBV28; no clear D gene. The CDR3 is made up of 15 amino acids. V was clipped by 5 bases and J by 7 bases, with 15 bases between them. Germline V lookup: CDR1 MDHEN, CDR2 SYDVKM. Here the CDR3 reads CASSPLGVGNSPLHF. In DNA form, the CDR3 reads TGTGCCAGCAGTCCCCTCGGGGTAGGGAATTCACCCCTCCACTTT.

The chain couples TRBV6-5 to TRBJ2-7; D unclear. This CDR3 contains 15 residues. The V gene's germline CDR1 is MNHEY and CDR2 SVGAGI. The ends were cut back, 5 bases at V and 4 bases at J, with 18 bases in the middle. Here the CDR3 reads CASSSVRGGVYEQYF. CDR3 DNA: TGTGCCAGCAGTAGCGTCCGTGGCGGAGTTTACGAGCAGTACTTC.

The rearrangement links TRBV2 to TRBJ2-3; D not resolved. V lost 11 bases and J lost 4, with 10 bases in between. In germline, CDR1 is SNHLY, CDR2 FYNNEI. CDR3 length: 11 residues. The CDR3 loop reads CARTKADTQYF. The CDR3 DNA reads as TGTGCCCGAACTAAGGCAGATACGCAGTATTTT.

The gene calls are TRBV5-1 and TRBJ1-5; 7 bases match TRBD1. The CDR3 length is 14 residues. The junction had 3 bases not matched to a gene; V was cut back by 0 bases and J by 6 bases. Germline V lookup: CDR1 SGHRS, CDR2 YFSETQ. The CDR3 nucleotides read TGCGCCAGCAGCTTGGAAGGGGGCGGTCAGCCCCAGCATTTT. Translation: CASSLEGGGQPQHF.